A single sample is the source of the 23 T cell receptor beta chains below, sequenced in a study of blood T cell repertoires in COVID-19. Data came from immunoSEQ multiplex PCR; TCRdb stores just in-frame clones and leaves some out. The sample consists of 65,000 to 75,000 clones, roughly 87% of them appearing once. Material for sequencing was peripheral blood. The receptors come from a woman of 80 years or more with active or convalescent COVID-19.

The J gene is TRBJ1-1, the V gene TRBV27; 8 bases align to TRBD1. V was pared by 7 bases and J by 10 bases, with 14 bases of the junction left unmatched. There are 14 residues in the CDR3. Per germline, CDR1 MNHEY and CDR2 SMNVEV (reference sequence). This CDR3 reads CASMEKPGGLGAFF. In DNA form, the CDR3 reads TGTGCCAGCATGGAGAAACCAGGGGGCTTAGGAGCTTTCTTT.

The chain links TRBV3-1 (or the pseudogene TRBV3-2) to TRBJ2-3; 7 bases are shared with TRBD2. The V gene's germline CDR1 is LGHDT and CDR2 YNNKEL (reference sequence). CDR3 size: 15 residues. The J segment lost 1 base and the V segment lost 5 bases, leaving 6 bases of the junction unmatched. The CDR3 sequence: CASSARDYRTDTQYF. DNA of the CDR3: TGTGCCAGCAGCGCTCGGGACTACCGCACAGATACGCAGTATTTT.

The chain links TRBV27 to TRBJ2-7; weak D call: TRBD2 (6 bases). The CDR3 totals 15 residues. Trimming cost V 2 bases and J 2 bases, with 13 bases left between them. The germline V gene has CDR1 MNHEY and CDR2 SMNVEV (reference sequence). As DNA, the CDR3 is TGTGCCAGCAGTTTAGTGCGGGGTCCCGCCTACGAGCAGTACTTC. This codes for CASSLVRGPAYEQYF.

This clone was counted only a few times. The J gene is TRBJ2-2, the V gene TRBV5-1; 7 positions match TRBD2. V lost 0 bases and J lost 1; bases outside the gene matches: 6. Germline V lookup: CDR1 SGHRS, CDR2 YFSETQ. The CDR3 is made up of 17 amino acids. The CDR3 DNA is TGCGCCAGCAGCTTGGAAGCGGGACGGCTGAACACCGGGGAGCTGTTTTTT. Its translation: CASSLEAGRLNTGELFF. Full variable domain (rest looked up from reference TRBV5-1 and TRBJ2-2): KAGVTQTPRYLIKTRGQQVTLSCSPISGHRSVSWYQQTPGQGLQFLFEYFSETQRNKGNFPGRFSGRQFSNSRSEMNVSTLELGDSALYLCASSLEAGRLNTGELFFGEGSRLTVL.

The CDR3 DNA reads TGTGCCAGCCCGGTGGGGGCCAACGTCCTGACTTTC. Its protein product is CASPVGANVLTF. V gene TRBV7-9 combines with J gene TRBJ2-6; no reliable D call. Deletions cut 8 bases from V and 4 bases from J, with 6 bases between. Germline loops: CDR1 SEHNR, CDR2 FQNEAQ (reference sequence). This CDR3 region has 12 residues.

This sequence joins TRBV10-3 and TRBJ2-7; a possible D gene is TRBD1 (6 bases). V lost 10 bases to trimming and J lost 6 bases, with 10 bases between them. Germline lookup yields CDR1 ENHRY and CDR2 SYGVKD. This CDR3 spans 10 amino acids. The CDR3 spells CATGQTEQYF. The CDR3, as DNA: TGTGCCACGGGACAAACCGAGCAGTACTTC.

This clone was recorded only once. The chain uses TRBV23-1 and TRBJ1-1; D not resolved. TRBV23-1 is annotated as an ORF whose role is uncertain. Trimming pared 1 base from V and 1 base from J, leaving 7 bases between. The CDR3 covers 14 residues. The CDR3 sequence: CASSQLIPNTEAFF. DNA for the CDR3: TGCGCCAGCAGTCAATTAATCCCGAACACTGAAGCTTTCTTT.

The chain links TRBV4-3 to TRBJ2-6; D not certain. V was pared by 0 bases and J by 4 bases, with 4 bases between. The CDR3 covers 14 residues. CDR1 LGHNA and CDR2 YSLEER come from the germline V gene. This chain's CDR3 is CASSQERGANVLTF. For the CDR3, the DNA is TGCGCCAGCAGCCAAGAGAGGGGGGCCAACGTCCTGACTTTC.

V gene TRBV7-2 combines with J gene TRBJ2-1; 9 bases are shared with TRBD2. Germline CDR1 and CDR2: SGHTA and FQGNSA. Trimming cost V 5 bases and J 7 bases; bases outside gene matches: 9. The CDR3 has 15 residues. CDR3 nucleotide sequence: TGTGCCAGCAGCCCTGTGGCGGGGGGGCGTAATGAGCAGTTCTTC. It yields the protein CASSPVAGGRNEQFF.

This chain uses TRBV5-1 with TRBJ2-7, with 7 bases matching TRBD1. The CDR3 is 15 amino acids. J was trimmed by 4 bases and V by 4 bases; bases with no gene match: 11. Germline lookup yields CDR1 SGHRS and CDR2 YFSETQ. In DNA form, the CDR3 reads TGCGCCAGCAGCCCACGACAGGGTTCGATTTACGAGCAGTACTTC. This sequence encodes CASSPRQGSIYEQYF.

The genes are TRBV9 and TRBJ2-5; possible D gene TRBD1, 5 bases. The CDR3 is 16 amino acids. Germline V gene data show CDR1 as SGDLS and CDR2 as YYNGEE. The ends were cut back, 3 bases at V and 7 bases at J, with 22 bases in the middle. The CDR3 loop is CASSGSYGTITGTQYF. CDR3 DNA sequence: TGTGCCAGCAGCGGGAGCTATGGAACCATAACAGGGACCCAGTACTTC. The full variable domain, its missing parts supplied by reference TRBV9 and TRBJ2-5, is DSGVTQTPKHLITATGQRVTLRCSPRSGDLSVYWYQQSLDQGLQFLIQYYNGEERAKGNILERFSAQQFPDLHSELNLSSLELGDSALYFCASSGSYGTITGTQYFGPGTRLLVL.

This chain links TRBV5-1 with TRBJ2-5, with D possibly matching TRBD2 (7 bases). The CDR3 has 16 amino acids. Germline lookup yields CDR1 SGHRS and CDR2 YFSETQ. V lost 2 bases and J lost 5, with 19 bases in between. The CDR3 loop is CASSFGSGGQRETQYF. CDR3 coding DNA: TGCGCCAGCAGCTTCGGGTCCGGGGGGCAGAGGGAGACCCAGTACTTC.

The chain carries TRBV5-5 and TRBJ2-7; TRBD1 aligns across 10 bases. The CDR3 runs to 16 residues. V was pared by 7 bases and J by 2 bases, with 12 bases of the junction left unmatched. Germline V CDR1 and CDR2: SGHKS, YYEKEE (reference sequence). The CDR3 sequence: CASSRGTGTGAYEQYF. Written as DNA, the CDR3 is TGTGCCAGCTCCAGAGGTACCGGGACAGGGGCCTACGAGCAGTACTTC.

The chain is built from TRBV19 and TRBJ1-1; 10 bases line up with TRBD1. Per the germline V gene, CDR1 is LNHDA and CDR2 is SQIVND (reference sequence). V shed 6 bases and J 4 bases; nucleotides not matched to a gene: 17. The CDR3 covers 18 residues. For the CDR3, the DNA is TGTGCCAGTAGCCGGGACAGGGGTCTACGACGGTGGGGCACTGAAGCTTTCTTT. Encoded protein: CASSRDRGLRRWGTEAFF.

This rearrangement joins TRBV29-1 to TRBJ1-5, with D unclear. The V gene's germline CDR1 is SQVTM and CDR2 ANQGSEA. This CDR3 is built from 12 residues. The germline V and J ends were trimmed by 6 bases and 0 bases, with 6 bases remaining between them. CDR3 sequence reads: CSVRDSNQPQHF. The CDR3 DNA is TGCAGCGTACGGGATAGCAATCAGCCCCAGCATTTT. The full variable domain, rest sourced from reference TRBV29-1 and TRBJ1-5, is SAVISQKPSRDICQRGTSLTIQCQVDSQVTMMFWYRQQPGQSLTLIATANQGSEATYESGFVIDKFPISRPNLTFSTLTVSNMSPEDSSIYLCSVRDSNQPQHFGDGTRLSIL.

The J gene is TRBJ1-5, the V gene TRBV6-5; a weak D match, TRBD1 (5 bases). Germline assignment: CDR1 MNHEY and CDR2 SVGAGI. V lost 6 bases to trimming and J lost 5 bases, with 8 bases between them. CDR3 length: 12 amino acids. In nucleotides, the CDR3 is TGTGCCAGCAGGAAACAGGATCAGCCCCAGCATTTT. The encoded protein is CASRKQDQPQHF.

The CDR3 protein is CASSREGGGAGYNEQFF. The CDR3 nucleotides read TGTGCCAGCAGTCGCGAAGGTGGGGGGGCGGGCTACAATGAGCAGTTCTTC. V and J are TRBV6-6 and TRBJ2-1; TRBD2 might be the D (7 bases). Per the germline V gene, CDR1 is MNHNY and CDR2 is SVGAGI (reference sequence). V lost 5 bases and J lost 3, with 20 bases in between. The length of the CDR3 is 17 residues.

The J gene is TRBJ1-1, the V gene TRBV2, with a weak D call TRBD1 (6 bases). CDR3 size: 14 residues. The V gene lost 6 bases and the J gene lost 5 bases, with 16 bases spanning the gap. Germline V gene lookup returns CDR1 SNHLY and CDR2 FYNNEI. CDR3 in DNA: TGTGCCAGCAGACGCGTTCAGGGGTTGACTGAAGCTTTCTTT. Translating it yields CASRRVQGLTEAFF.

Only one count was recorded for this clone. V is TRBV7-2 and J is TRBJ1-5; D possibly corresponds to TRBD1 (6 bases). The germline CDR1 and CDR2 sequences are SGHTA and FQGNSA. This CDR3 region has 15 residues. Between the trimmed V and J ends, which lost 2 bases and 4 bases, there was a span of 12 bases. The CDR3 protein is CASSLRQGLNQPQHF. The CDR3 nucleotides read TGTGCCAGCAGCTTACGGCAGGGGTTAAATCAGCCCCAGCATTTT.

The chain combines TRBV7-6 with TRBJ2-7; TRBD2 is a possible D gene (6 bases). Per germline, CDR1 SGHVS and CDR2 FNYEAQ. The CDR3 covers 11 residues. Between the trimmed V and J ends, which lost 5 bases and 6 bases, there was a span of 8 bases. CDR3 amino acids: CASSAGGEQYF. In nucleotides, the CDR3 is TGTGCCAGCAGCGCCGGGGGCGAGCAGTACTTC.

The chain uses TRBV12-3 or TRBV12-4 and TRBJ2-7, with D perhaps TRBD2 (5 bases). Deletions cut 3 bases from V and 0 bases from J, with 6 bases between. This CDR3 spans 13 amino acids. Written as DNA, the CDR3 is TGTGCCAGCAGTTTGGGAGTCTCCTACGAGCAGTACTTC. Its translation: CASSLGVSYEQYF.

The chain links TRBV10-3 to TRBJ2-1; 9 nucleotides align to TRBD1. This CDR3 has 16 residues. The ends lost 1 base at V and 5 bases at J; junction bases unmatched: 6. Germline V gives CDR1 ENHRY, CDR2 SYGVKD. CDR3 sequence (DNA): TGTGCCATCAGTGAGTTACAGGGGGCGCGAAACAATGAGCAGTTCTTC. Translating it yields CAISELQGARNNEQFF.

The genes are TRBV29-1 and TRBJ1-3, with D tentatively TRBD1 (6 bases). Germline V lookup: CDR1 SQVTM, CDR2 ANQGSEA. There are 12 residues in the CDR3. Trimming took 6 bases from V and 2 from J, leaving 8 bases between them. The CDR3, as DNA: TGCAGCGTAGGGGGGGCTGGAAACACCATATATTTT. As protein: CSVGGAGNTIYF.